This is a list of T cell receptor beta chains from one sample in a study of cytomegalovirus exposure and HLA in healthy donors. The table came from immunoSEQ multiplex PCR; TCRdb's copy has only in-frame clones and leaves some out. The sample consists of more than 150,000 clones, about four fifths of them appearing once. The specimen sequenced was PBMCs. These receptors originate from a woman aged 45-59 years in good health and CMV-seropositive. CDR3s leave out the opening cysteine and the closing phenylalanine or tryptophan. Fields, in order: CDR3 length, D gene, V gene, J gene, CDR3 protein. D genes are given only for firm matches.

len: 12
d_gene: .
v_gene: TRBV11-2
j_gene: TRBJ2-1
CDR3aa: ASSMLNVYNEQF

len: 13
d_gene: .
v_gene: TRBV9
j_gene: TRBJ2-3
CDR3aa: ASSVSPGPTDTQY

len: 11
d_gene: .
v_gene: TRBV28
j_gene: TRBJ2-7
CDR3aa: ASRDSPGYEQY

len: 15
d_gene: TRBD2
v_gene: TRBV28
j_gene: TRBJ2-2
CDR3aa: ASSFGAGGPDTGELF

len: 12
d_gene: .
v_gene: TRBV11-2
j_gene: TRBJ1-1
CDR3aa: ASSGSGRGTEAF

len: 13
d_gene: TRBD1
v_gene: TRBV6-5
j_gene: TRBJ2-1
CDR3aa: ASSYRGQGYHEQF

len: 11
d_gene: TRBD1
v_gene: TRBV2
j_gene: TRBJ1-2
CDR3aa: ASSAQGKWGYT

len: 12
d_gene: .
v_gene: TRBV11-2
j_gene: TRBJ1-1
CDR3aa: ASSLRAGVTEAF

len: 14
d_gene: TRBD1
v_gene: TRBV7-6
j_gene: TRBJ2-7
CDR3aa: ASSPGQGAYSYEQY

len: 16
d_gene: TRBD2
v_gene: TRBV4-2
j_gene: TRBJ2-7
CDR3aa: ASSQDFPSGAISYEQY

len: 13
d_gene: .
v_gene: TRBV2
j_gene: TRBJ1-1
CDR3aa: ASRPNTGYGTEAF

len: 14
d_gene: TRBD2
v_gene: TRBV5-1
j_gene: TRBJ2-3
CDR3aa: ASSLVVAGGTDTQY

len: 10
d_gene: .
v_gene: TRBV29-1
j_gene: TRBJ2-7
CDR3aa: SVAGETYEQY

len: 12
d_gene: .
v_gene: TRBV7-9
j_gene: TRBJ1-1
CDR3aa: SSSLPGDHTEAF

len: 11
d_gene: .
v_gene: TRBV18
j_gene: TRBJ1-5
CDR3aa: ASSPTTNQPQH

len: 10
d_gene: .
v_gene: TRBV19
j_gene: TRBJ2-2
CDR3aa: ASSSRAGELF

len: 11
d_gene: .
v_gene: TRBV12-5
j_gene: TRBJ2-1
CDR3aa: ASGASGVNEQF

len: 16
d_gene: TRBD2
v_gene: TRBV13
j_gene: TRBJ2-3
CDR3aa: ASSLVAGGPRWGLTQY

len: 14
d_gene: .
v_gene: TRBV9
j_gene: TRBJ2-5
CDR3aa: ASSVGGFQPRETQY

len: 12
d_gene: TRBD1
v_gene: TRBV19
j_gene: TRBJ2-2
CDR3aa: ASSRRTGIGELF

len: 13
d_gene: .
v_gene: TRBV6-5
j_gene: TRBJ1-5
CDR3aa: ASSLFVGSNQPQH

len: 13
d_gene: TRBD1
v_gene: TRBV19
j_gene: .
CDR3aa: ASSIGQVRSDEQY

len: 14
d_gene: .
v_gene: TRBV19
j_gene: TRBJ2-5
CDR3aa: ASSISGGGAGETQY

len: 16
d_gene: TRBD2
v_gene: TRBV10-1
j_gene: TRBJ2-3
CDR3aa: ASSAGRGGGACEDTQY

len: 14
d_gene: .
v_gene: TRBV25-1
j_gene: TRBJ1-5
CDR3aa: ASSGNKQGRGQPQH

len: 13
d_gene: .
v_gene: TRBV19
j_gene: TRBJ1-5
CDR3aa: ASSTAGVSGVAQH

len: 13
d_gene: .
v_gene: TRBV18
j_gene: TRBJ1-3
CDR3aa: ASSPSPGVGNTIY

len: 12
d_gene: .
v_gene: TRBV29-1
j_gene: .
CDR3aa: SARTRRDRETQY

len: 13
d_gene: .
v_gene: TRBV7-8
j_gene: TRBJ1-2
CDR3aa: ASSLEEQGFYGYT

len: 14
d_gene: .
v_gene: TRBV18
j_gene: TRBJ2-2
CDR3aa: ASSVRSNANTGELF

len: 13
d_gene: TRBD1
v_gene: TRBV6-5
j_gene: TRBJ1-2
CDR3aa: ASSSPGTGIYGYT

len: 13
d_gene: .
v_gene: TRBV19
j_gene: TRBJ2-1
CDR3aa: ASSMGGTLSSVQF

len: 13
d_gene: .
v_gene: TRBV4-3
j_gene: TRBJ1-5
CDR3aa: ASSQEQHGDQPQH

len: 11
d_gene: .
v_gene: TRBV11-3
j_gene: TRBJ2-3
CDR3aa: ASSLGPTDTQY

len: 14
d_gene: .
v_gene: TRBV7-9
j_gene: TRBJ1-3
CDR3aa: ASSLANAGAGNTIY

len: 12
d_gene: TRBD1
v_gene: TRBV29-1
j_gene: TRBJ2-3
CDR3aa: SVRRTGSTDTQY

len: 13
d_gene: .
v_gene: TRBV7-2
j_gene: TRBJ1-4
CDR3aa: ASSLVGGRNEKLF

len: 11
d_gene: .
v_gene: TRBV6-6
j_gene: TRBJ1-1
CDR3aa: ASSRQGNTEAF

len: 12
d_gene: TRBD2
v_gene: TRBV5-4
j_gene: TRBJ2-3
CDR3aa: ASSSTSGTDTQY

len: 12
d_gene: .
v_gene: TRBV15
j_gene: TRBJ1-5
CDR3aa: ATRIGQSNQPQH

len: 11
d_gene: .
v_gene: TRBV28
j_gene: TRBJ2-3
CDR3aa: ASRTRGADTQY

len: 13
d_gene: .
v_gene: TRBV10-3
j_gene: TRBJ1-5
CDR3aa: AISESTGGNQPQH

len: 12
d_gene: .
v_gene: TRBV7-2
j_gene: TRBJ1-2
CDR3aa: ASSLGSQGRGYT

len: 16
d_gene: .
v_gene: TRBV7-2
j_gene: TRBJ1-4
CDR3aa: ASSLFGRVDKVNEKLF

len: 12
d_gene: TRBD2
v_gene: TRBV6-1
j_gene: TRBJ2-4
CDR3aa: ASNSPGGPAIQY

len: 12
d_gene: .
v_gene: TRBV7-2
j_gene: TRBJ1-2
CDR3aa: ASSLAGAGPGYT

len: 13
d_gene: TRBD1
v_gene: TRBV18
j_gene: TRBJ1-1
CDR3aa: ASSPAGTVNTEAF

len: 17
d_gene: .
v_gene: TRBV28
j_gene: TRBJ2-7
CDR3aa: ASSLLAWLERPSSYEQY

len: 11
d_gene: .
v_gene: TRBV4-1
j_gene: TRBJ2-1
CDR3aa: ASSQDTRLEQF

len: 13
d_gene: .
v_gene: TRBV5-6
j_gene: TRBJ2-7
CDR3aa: ASSLGGGYTHEQY

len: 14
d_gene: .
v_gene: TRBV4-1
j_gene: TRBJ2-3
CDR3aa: ASSQESGLSTDTQY

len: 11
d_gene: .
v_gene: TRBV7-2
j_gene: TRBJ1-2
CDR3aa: ASSPSGDYGYT